Presented here are 23 T cell receptor beta chains from one specimen sequenced in a study of cytomegalovirus exposure and HLA in healthy donors. The PCR employed 60 Vbeta primers together with 13 Jbeta primers. TCRdb keeps only in-frame clones here, not all; method: immunoSEQ multiplex PCR. Of more than 150,000 clones in the sample, 65% to 80% are singletons; the top ten hold under 3%. Input material: PBMCs. The receptors originated from a woman younger than 45 in good health and CMV-seropositive.

The chain couples TRBV6-5 to TRBJ2-2, with a weak D call TRBD1 (6 bases). Trimming removed 2 bases from V and 2 bases from J, with 9 bases in between. The CDR3 sequence is 15 residues long. The germline V gene encodes CDR1 MNHEY and CDR2 SVGAGI. The CDR3 region has the DNA TGTGCCAGCAGTTACGACAGGTTAAACACCGGGGAGCTGTTTTTT. Translating it yields CASSYDRLNTGELFF.

The V and J genes are TRBV11-2 and TRBJ1-3; 9 bases are shared with TRBD1. V dropped 5 bases and J dropped 0; count of bases not matched to a gene: 2. The germline V gene has CDR1 SGHAT and CDR2 FQNNGV. The CDR3 has 15 amino acids. The CDR3 DNA reads as TGTGCCAGCAGCCCGGGACAGGGCTCTGGAAACACCATATATTTT. Protein product: CASSPGQGSGNTIYF.

J is TRBJ2-7 and V is TRBV7-7; 7 bases line up with TRBD1. The germline gives CDR1 SSHAT, CDR2 FNYEAQ (reference sequence). V lost 5 bases and J lost 5; bases outside the gene matches: 6. This CDR3 region has 13 residues. CDR3 nucleotide sequence: TGTGCCAGCAGCAAAGACAGGGACCACGAGCAGTACTTC. Translating it yields CASSKDRDHEQYF.

This clone has just a few counts. The chain has TRBV6-6 and TRBJ2-1; 9 nucleotides agree with TRBD1. The V gene end was trimmed by 5 bases and the J gene end by 5 bases; junction bases not matched to a gene: 7. CDR1 is MNHNY, CDR2 SVGAGI, per germline (reference sequence). The CDR3 consists of 15 residues. CDR3 sequence reads: CASSRRDRDHNEQFF. In DNA form, the CDR3 reads TGTGCCAGCAGTCGTAGGGACAGGGACCACAATGAGCAGTTCTTC.

V gene TRBV5-6 combines with J gene TRBJ1-6; TRBD1 is a possible D gene (5 bases). V shed 1 base and J shed 4 bases, with 9 bases lying between them. The CDR3 loop spans 15 amino acids. Germline V lookup: CDR1 SGHDT, CDR2 YYEEEE. CDR3 in amino acids: CASSLRGPYNSPLHF. CDR3 DNA sequence: TGTGCCAGCAGCTTGAGGGGCCCTTATAATTCACCCCTCCACTTT.

V usage is TRBV4-1 and J usage is TRBJ2-3, with 11 bases identical to TRBD1. The CDR3 is made up of 19 amino acids. Unmatched junction bases numbered 11, after V lost 3 bases and J lost 0 bases. Germline CDR1 and CDR2: MGHRA and YSYEKL. The CDR3 spells CASSQWTGGRSLSTDTQYF. The CDR3 nucleotides are TGCGCCAGCAGCCAGTGGACAGGGGGCCGGTCGCTTAGCACAGATACGCAGTATTTT.

This rearrangement joins TRBV7-7 to TRBJ2-2; 8 nucleotides line up with TRBD2. V lost 1 base to trimming and J lost 5 bases; unmatched junction nucleotides: 3. The germline V gene has CDR1 SSHAT and CDR2 FNYEAQ (reference sequence). There are 15 residues in the CDR3. CDR3 sequence reads: CASSLETGGTGELFF. CDR3 in DNA: TGTGCCAGCAGCTTAGAGACGGGGGGGACCGGGGAGCTGTTTTTT.

The V and J genes are TRBV7-9 and TRBJ1-4; D call uncertain. CDR1 is SEHNR, CDR2 FQNEAQ, per germline (reference sequence). This CDR3 contains 15 residues. The germline V and J ends were trimmed by 0 bases and 0 bases, with 5 bases remaining between them. The CDR3 loop reads CASSLAPATNEKLFF. The DNA for the CDR3 is TGTGCCAGCAGCTTAGCACCAGCAACTAATGAAAAACTGTTTTTT.

V and J are TRBV2 and TRBJ1-6; D unclear. V was trimmed by 4 bases and J by 8 bases, leaving 12 bases between them. The CDR3 is made up of 14 amino acids. Germline assignment: CDR1 SNHLY and CDR2 FYNNEI. CDR3 in DNA: TGTGCCAGCAGTGGTCCCCAAACGGATTCACCCCTCCACTTT. As protein: CASSGPQTDSPLHF.

V gene TRBV18 combines with J gene TRBJ1-1; 8 nucleotides match TRBD1. Germline assignment: CDR1 KGHSH and CDR2 LQKENI. The CDR3 is 13 residues long. Trimming removed 6 bases from V and 3 bases from J; junction bases left unmatched: 3. CDR3 in amino acids: CASSQTGDTEAFF. CDR3 DNA: TGTGCCAGCTCCCAGACAGGGGACACTGAAGCTTTCTTT. The full variable domain, completed using reference TRBV18 and TRBJ1-1, is NAGVMQNPRHLVRRRGQEARLRCSPMKGHSHVYWYRQLPEEGLKFMVYLQKENIIDESGMPKERFSAEFPKEGPSILRIQQVVRGDSAAYFCASSQTGDTEAFFGQGTRLTVV.

This rearrangement joins TRBV21-1 to TRBJ1-2; TRBD1, the table's D call, lacks a check against the DNA. TRBV21-1 is tagged as a pseudogene. CDR3 length: 13 residues. For the CDR3, the DNA is TGTGCCAGCAGTGACAGGATTCGCTATGGCTACACCTTC. Its translation: CASSDRIRYGYTF.

This chain joins TRBV28 and TRBJ1-4, with 8 bases matching TRBD1. The CDR3 extends over 14 amino acids. CDR1 is MDHEN and CDR2 is SYDVKM in the germline V gene. Trimming cost V 4 bases and J 8 bases; bases outside gene matches: 6. CDR3 region: CASSSSDRAEKLFF. The CDR3 region has the DNA TGTGCCAGCAGTTCATCGGACAGGGCAGAAAAACTGTTTTTT.

The CDR3 coding sequence is TGTGCCTGGAGCGCGGACAGCTACGAGCAGTACTTC. This encodes CAWSADSYEQYF. The chain employs TRBV30 and TRBJ2-7, with TRBD1 as a possible D gene (6 bases). Germline CDR1 and CDR2: GTSNPN and SVGIG (reference sequence). Trimming shortened V by 3 bases and J by 3 bases, and 9 bases separated the two germline ends. The CDR3 totals 12 residues.

The chain recombines TRBV28 with TRBJ2-7, with D tentatively TRBD2 (5 bases). The CDR3 is 14 residues long. Trimming cost V 1 base and J 2 bases, with 9 bases left between them. The germline V gene encodes CDR1 MDHEN and CDR2 SYDVKM. The CDR3 region is CASSLSARAYEQYF. As DNA, the CDR3 is TGTGCCAGCAGTTTATCTGCGAGGGCCTACGAGCAGTACTTC.

This clone was picked up a small number of times. The J gene is TRBJ2-3, the V gene TRBV27; 7 nucleotides agree with TRBD2. Germline CDR1 MNHEY, CDR2 SMNVEV (reference sequence). The ends lost 6 bases at V and 6 bases at J; junction bases unmatched: 6. The CDR3 spans 13 residues. In DNA, the CDR3 is TGTGCCAGCAGGCGGAGCGGGGACGATACGCAGTATTTT. Its protein product is CASRRSGDDTQYF.

The sample holds a few counts of this clone. The same CDR3 also results from other DNA sequences found in this sample. The chain combines TRBV9 with TRBJ2-1, with a tentative D call TRBD2 (5 bases). CDR3 length equals 15 residues. Germline CDR1 and CDR2: SGDLS and YYNGEE. Trimming pared 2 bases from V and 1 base from J, leaving 10 bases between. CDR3 nucleotide sequence: TGTGCCAGCAGCGTGGAGGACTCTTCCTACAATGAGCAGTTCTTC. Protein: CASSVEDSSYNEQFF.

In its sample, this clone was seen once. The chain has TRBV27 and TRBJ2-7, with 7 bases fitting TRBD2. The CDR3 sequence is 12 residues long. J lost 6 bases, V lost 5 bases, and 4 bases had no gene match. Germline V gives CDR1 MNHEY, CDR2 SMNVEV (reference sequence). CDR3 coding DNA: TGTGCCAGCAGTGCCTCGGGGGGCGAGCAGTACTTC. Encoded protein: CASSASGGEQYF.

The table lists this clone with a count of one. CDR3 residues: CASSLVSGTSGGYEQYF. In nucleotides, the CDR3 is TGTGCCAGCAGCTTAGTAAGCGGGACTAGCGGGGGCTACGAGCAGTACTTC. The gene calls are TRBV7-2 and TRBJ2-7, with 14 bases matching TRBD2. The CDR3 sequence is 17 residues long. Germline CDR1 and CDR2: SGHTA and FQGNSA. V lost 1 base to trimming and J lost 3 bases; unmatched junction nucleotides: 5.

This chain joins TRBV6-5 and TRBJ1-4; TRBD1 might be the D (5 bases). V lost 5 bases and J lost 0, with 7 bases in between. Germline V gives CDR1 MNHEY, CDR2 SVGAGI. The CDR3 runs to 14 residues. The CDR3 nucleotides read TGTGCCAGCAGTGCGACAGCAACTAATGAAAAACTGTTTTTT. It yields the protein CASSATATNEKLFF.

This sequence joins TRBV4-1 and TRBJ1-2, with 7 bases that match TRBD1. Germline V gives CDR1 MGHRA, CDR2 YSYEKL. The CDR3 sequence is 14 residues long. Unmatched junction bases numbered 3, after V lost 3 bases and J lost 2 bases. CDR3 amino acids: CASSHPGQNYGYTF. The CDR3, as DNA: TGCGCCAGCAGCCACCCGGGACAGAACTATGGCTACACCTTC.

This clone occurred a few times. This chain connects TRBV7-2 to TRBJ2-3; TRBD2 matches at 7 bases. CDR1 and CDR2 from the germline V gene are SGHTA and FQGNSA. This CDR3 has 15 residues. V gave up 5 bases and J gave up 2 bases; unmatched junction bases: 7. The CDR3 DNA follows: TGTGCCAGCAGCCCACGGACTAGTTTCACAGATACGCAGTATTTT. Translated: CASSPRTSFTDTQYF.

The rearrangement joins TRBV7-2 to TRBJ2-2, with TRBD1 as a possible D gene (6 bases). The CDR3 consists of 16 residues. The ends were cut back, 5 bases at V and 0 bases at J, with 13 bases in the middle. CDR1 and CDR2 (germline): SGHTA, FQGNSA. CDR3 sequence: CASSQRGTTNTGELFF. The CDR3 coding sequence is TGTGCCAGCAGCCAAAGGGGGACAACGAACACCGGGGAGCTGTTTTTT.

Notes on this clone: Other DNA sequences in this sample translate to the same CDR3. The CDR3 bases are TGTGCCAGCAGCTTAGTAGGAGATAGCAATCAGCCCCAGCATTTT. Amino acids: CASSLVGDSNQPQHF. The gene calls are TRBV7-2 and TRBJ1-5; D gene ambiguous. Trimming took 1 base from V and 0 from J, leaving 7 bases between them. This CDR3 comprises 15 residues. The germline gives CDR1 SGHTA, CDR2 FQGNSA.